This T cell receptor beta chain was sequenced during a study of blood T cell repertoires in COVID-19. Study context: Sites in the United States, Italy and Spain provided acute and convalescent COVID-19 samples. T cells, B-cell-depleted T cells, or PBMCs supplied cDNA or gDNA.

There are 16 residues in the CDR3. Germline V CDR1 and CDR2: SGDLS, YYNGEE. V gave up 3 bases and J gave up 3 bases; unmatched junction bases: 12. Original handling: Scientists estimated how many nucleated cells there were by amplifying reference gene primers. Clones were read by immunoSEQ multiplex PCR, and TCRdb kept only the in-frame ones, dropping some. Clone size and V and J calls were adopted from that table, with D and trimming inferred from the DNA. The table lists around 130,000 clones, over 75% of them singletons. The clonotype originates from a man in his fifties with acute or convalescent COVID-19. Source material: peripheral blood. The chain couples TRBV9 to TRBJ2-7, with 7 bases matching TRBD2. The CDR3 DNA sequence: TGTGCCAGCAGCGGGGCTCGGGGGGTATGGGACTACGAGCAGTACTTC. It encodes CASSGARGVWDYEQYF.